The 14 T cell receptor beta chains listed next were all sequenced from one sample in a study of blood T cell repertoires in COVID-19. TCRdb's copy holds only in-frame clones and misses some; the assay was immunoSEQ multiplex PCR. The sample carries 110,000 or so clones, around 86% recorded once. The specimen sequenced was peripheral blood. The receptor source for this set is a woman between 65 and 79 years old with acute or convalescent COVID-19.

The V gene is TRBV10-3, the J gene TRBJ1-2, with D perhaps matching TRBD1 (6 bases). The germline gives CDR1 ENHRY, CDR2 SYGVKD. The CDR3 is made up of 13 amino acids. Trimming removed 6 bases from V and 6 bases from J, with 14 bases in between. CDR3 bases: TGTGCCATCAGCGAGGGGGAGTTCGATGGCTACACCTTC. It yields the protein CAISEGEFDGYTF.

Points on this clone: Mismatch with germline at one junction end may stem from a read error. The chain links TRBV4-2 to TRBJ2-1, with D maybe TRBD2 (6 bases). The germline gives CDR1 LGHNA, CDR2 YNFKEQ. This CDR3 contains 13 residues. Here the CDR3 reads CASSRAGTGGAVF. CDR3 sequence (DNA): TGTGCCAGCAGCCGTGCGGGGACTGGGGGAGCAGTCTTC.

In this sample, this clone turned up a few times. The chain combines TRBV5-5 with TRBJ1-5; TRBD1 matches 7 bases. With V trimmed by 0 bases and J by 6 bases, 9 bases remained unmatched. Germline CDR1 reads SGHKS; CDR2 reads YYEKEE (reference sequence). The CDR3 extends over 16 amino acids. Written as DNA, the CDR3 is TGTGCCAGCAGCTTGGGGCCCACAGGGGTGGGTCAGCCCCAGCATTTT. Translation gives CASSLGPTGVGQPQHF.

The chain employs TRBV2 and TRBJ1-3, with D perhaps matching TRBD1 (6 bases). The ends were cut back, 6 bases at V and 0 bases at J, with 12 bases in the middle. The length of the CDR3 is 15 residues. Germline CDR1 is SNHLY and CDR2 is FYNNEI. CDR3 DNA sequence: TGTGCCAGCAGCAACAGGGCCCACTCTGGAAACACCATATATTTT. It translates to CASSNRAHSGNTIYF.

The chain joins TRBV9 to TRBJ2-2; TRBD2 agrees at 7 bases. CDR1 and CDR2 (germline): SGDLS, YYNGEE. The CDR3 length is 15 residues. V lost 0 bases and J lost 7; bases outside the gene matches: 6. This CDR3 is CASSVAGGRVGELFF. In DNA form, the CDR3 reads TGTGCCAGCAGCGTAGCGGGAGGTAGGGTCGGGGAGCTGTTTTTT.

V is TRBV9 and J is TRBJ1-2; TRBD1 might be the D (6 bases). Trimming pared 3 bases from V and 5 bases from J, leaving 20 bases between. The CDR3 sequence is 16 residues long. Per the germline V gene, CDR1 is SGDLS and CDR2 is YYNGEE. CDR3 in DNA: TGTGCCAGCAGCGCCCAAACAGGGACCACGGGGTATGGCTACACCTTC. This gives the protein CASSAQTGTTGYGYTF.

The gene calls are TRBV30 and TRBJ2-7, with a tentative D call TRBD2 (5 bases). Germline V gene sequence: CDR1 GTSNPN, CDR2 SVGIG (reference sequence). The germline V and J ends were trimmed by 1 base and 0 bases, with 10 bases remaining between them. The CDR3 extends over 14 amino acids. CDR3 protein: CAWSGYLASYEQYF. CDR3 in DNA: TGTGCCTGGAGTGGGTACCTAGCCTCCTACGAGCAGTACTTC.

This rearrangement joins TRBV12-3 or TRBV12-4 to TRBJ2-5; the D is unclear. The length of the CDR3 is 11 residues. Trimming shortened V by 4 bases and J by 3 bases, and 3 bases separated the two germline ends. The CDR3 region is CASSSKETQYF. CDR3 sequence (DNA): TGTGCCAGCAGTTCTAAAGAGACCCAGTACTTC.

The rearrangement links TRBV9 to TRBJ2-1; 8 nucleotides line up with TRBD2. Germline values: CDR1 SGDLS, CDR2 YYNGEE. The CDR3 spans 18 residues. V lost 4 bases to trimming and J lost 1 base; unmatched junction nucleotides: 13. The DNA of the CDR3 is TGTGCCAGCAGCCCCGGGGGGGTTCGACAAAAATCCTACAATGAGCAGTTCTTC. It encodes CASSPGGVRQKSYNEQFF.

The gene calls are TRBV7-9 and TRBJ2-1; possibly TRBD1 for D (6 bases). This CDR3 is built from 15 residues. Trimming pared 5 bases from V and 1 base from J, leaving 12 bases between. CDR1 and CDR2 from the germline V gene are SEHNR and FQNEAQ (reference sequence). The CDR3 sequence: CASSKDSVSYNEQFF. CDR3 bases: TGTGCCAGCAGCAAGGACAGTGTGTCCTACAATGAGCAGTTCTTC.

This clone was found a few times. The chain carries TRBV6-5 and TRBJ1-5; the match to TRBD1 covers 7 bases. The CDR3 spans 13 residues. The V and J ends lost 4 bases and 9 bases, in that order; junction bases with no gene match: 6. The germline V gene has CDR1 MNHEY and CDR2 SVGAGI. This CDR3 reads CASSSGQALPQHF. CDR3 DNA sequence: TGTGCCAGCAGTTCAGGACAGGCTCTGCCCCAGCATTTT.

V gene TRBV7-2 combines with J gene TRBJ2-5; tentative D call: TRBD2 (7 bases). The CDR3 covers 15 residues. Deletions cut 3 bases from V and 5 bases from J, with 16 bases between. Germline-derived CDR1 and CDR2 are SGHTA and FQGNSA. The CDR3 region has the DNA TGTGCCAGCAGCTTCCGTGCGGGGGCTGGGGAGACCCAGTACTTC. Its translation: CASSFRAGAGETQYF.

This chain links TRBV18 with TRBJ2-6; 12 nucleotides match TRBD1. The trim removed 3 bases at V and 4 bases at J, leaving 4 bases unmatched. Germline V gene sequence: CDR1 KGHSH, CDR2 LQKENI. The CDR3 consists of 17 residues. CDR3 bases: TGTGCCAGCTCACCGGGACAGGGGGCGCTGGGGGCCAACGTCCTGACTTTC. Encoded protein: CASSPGQGALGANVLTF.

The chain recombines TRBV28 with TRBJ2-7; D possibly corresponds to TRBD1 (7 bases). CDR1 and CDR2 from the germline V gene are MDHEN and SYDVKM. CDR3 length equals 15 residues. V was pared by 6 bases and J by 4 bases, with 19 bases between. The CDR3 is CASSNPEGARYEQYF. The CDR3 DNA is TGTGCCAGCAGCAATCCGGAGGGGGCGCGTTACGAGCAGTACTTC.